This T cell receptor beta chain came from a study of cytomegalovirus exposure and HLA in healthy donors. Use of 60 Vbeta and 13 Jbeta primers characterized the PCR. Clones were sequenced by immunoSEQ multiplex PCR, and TCRdb holds only the in-frame ones, with some missing. The sample has about 240,000 clones; more than 75% are singletons. In the case of this clone: No antigen is known for it.

Germline V gene data show CDR1 as LGHNA and CDR2 as YNFKEQ. There are 14 residues in the CDR3. The V end was cut by 1 base, the J end by 5 bases, with 11 bases between. The study, taken as a whole, reports: In vitro data verified a few CMV-associated chains as specific for CMV antigens. Later analysis associated a missense DCLRE1C variant with TCR beta V- and J-gene trimming.

The chain combines TRBV4-2 with TRBJ2-5; no clear D gene. The specimen was PBMCs. The TCR was taken from a girl aged 2 to 9 in good health and CMV-seronegative. Here the CDR3 DNA reads TGTGCCAGCAGCCAAGGTCAGGCTATCGAGACCCAGTACTTC. This codes for CASSQGQAIETQYF.